The 7 T cell receptor beta chains reported below all come from one sample, sequenced in a study of response to subunit inactivated influenza vaccine. TCRdb called the RT-PCR reads again in MiXCR, with one record for every CDR3 protein. Among around 850,000 distinct CDR3 sequences listed, 15% to 20% were seen once. The sequenced sample was PBMCs from blood, obtained 5 to 6 days after vaccination. The origin of the receptors is a man aged 45 to 65 who received an inactivated influenza vaccine.

This clonotype came up a few times. The V call is TRBV7-9, the J call TRBJ2-1; D is unclear. Trimming cost V 8 bases and J 6 bases, with 8 bases left between them. The CDR3 spans 11 residues. CDR1 is SEHNR and CDR2 is FQNEAQ in the germline V gene (reference sequence). CDR3 sequence: CASCLTNEQFF. As DNA, the CDR3 is TGTGCCAGCTGCCTCACCAATGAGCAGTTCTTC.

This clonotype was seen at least ten times. J is TRBJ2-1 and V is TRBV12-3 or TRBV12-4; 7 positions match TRBD2. This CDR3 region has 15 residues. V shed 3 bases, J shed 6 bases, and the junction held 8 bases outside the gene matches. CDR3 DNA sequence: TGTGCCAGCAGTTTCCGGGACTACCGATCCAATGAGCAGTTCTTC. Its protein product is CASSFRDYRSNEQFF.

This clonotype was seen a few times. The gene calls are TRBV4-1 and TRBJ2-7; 10 nucleotides line up with TRBD2. CDR1 MGHRA and CDR2 YSYEKL come from the germline V gene. The CDR3 covers 17 residues. Trimming removed 4 bases from V and 0 bases from J; junction bases left unmatched: 9. The CDR3 sequence is CASSRGVAGGRSYEQYF. The CDR3 nucleotides read TGCGCCAGCAGCCGCGGGGTAGCGGGGGGTCGCTCCTACGAGCAGTACTTC.

This clonotype was recorded a few times. V gene TRBV15 combines with J gene TRBJ1-6, with a tentative D call TRBD1 (5 bases). Germline-derived CDR1 and CDR2 are LNHNV and YYDKDF (reference sequence). The CDR3 extends over 15 amino acids. V was clipped by 2 bases and J by 8 bases, with 13 bases between them. The CDR3 coding sequence is TGTGCCACCAGCAGAACCGGGGCCCCTTATTCACCCCTCCACTTT. Its protein is CATSRTGAPYSPLHF.

A single count supports this clonotype. The chain uses TRBV2 and TRBJ2-1, with D unresolved. Germline values: CDR1 SNHLY, CDR2 FYNNEI. Between the trimmed V and J ends, which lost 6 bases and 4 bases, there was a span of 10 bases. The CDR3 consists of 13 residues. The CDR3 reads CASSQIAYNEQFF. The CDR3 DNA reads TGTGCCAGCAGCCAAATAGCATACAATGAGCAGTTCTTC.

Concerning this clonotype: A much larger clone sits a single nucleotide away, making a read error possible. The chain is built from TRBV7-2 and TRBJ2-5; D is undetermined. Trimming shortened V by 7 bases and J by 3 bases, and 6 bases separated the two germline ends. The CDR3 is 11 amino acids. Germline assignment: CDR1 SGHTA and CDR2 FQGNSA. The CDR3 spells CASTLKETQYF. DNA of the CDR3: TGTGCCAGCACCCTAAAAGAGACCCAGTACTTC.

This sequence joins TRBV18 and TRBJ2-7; no firm D call. V lost 2 bases, J lost 3 bases, and 5 bases lay in between. CDR1 and CDR2 (germline): KGHSH, LQKENI. This CDR3 spans 12 amino acids. The CDR3 reads CASSPSIYEQYF. The CDR3 coding sequence is TGTGCCAGCTCACCATCAATCTACGAGCAGTACTTC.